The sequence of this TCR beta chain was determined in a study of blood T cell repertoires in COVID-19. Study in general: Both acute and convalescent COVID-19 samples were obtained from the United States, Italy and Spain. Sources were T cells, B-cell-depleted T cells, or PBMCs; the material itself was cDNA or gDNA.

Germline CDR1 KGHSH, CDR2 LQKENI. The CDR3 covers 16 residues. Germline trimming cut 2 bases from V and 5 bases from J; bases unmatched to any gene: 8. In the authors' methods: Nucleated cell counts were estimated from reference gene primer amplification. TCRdb keeps only in-frame clones here, not all; method: immunoSEQ multiplex PCR. The V and J calls and clone size come from that table; D and trimming were worked out from the DNA. The data hold 250,000 to 350,000 clones, with roughly 90% observed a single time. This sequence joins TRBV18 and TRBJ2-1; 8 bases fit TRBD1. This clonotype originated in a woman in her forties or fifties with active or convalescent COVID-19. The sequenced sample was peripheral blood. CDR3 region: CASSPAGTGVNNEQFF. Written as DNA, the CDR3 is TGTGCCAGCTCACCAGCCGGGACAGGAGTAAACAATGAGCAGTTCTTC. The full variable domain, with the rest looked up from reference TRBV18 and TRBJ2-1, is NAGVMQNPRHLVRRRGQEARLRCSPMKGHSHVYWYRQLPEEGLKFMVYLQKENIIDESGMPKERFSAEFPKEGPSILRIQQVVRGDSAAYFCASSPAGTGVNNEQFFGPGTRLTVL.